The 15 T cell receptor beta chains given below trace back to one sample, sequenced in a study of T cell repertoires in cytomegalovirus infection. No cognate antigen is known for these TCRs. Using its own MiXCR run on the reads, TCRdb lists one record per CDR3 protein. The sample includes about 770,000 distinct CDR3 sequences, 25% to 30% seen only once; the top ten take over 10%. The sample was cultured CD8+ T cells from PBMCs, taken from culture after CMV antigen stimulation. Receptors were obtained from a human donor in good health (CMV status not recorded). Some clones in this sample may be carry-over from other donors' samples.

There are a few counts of this clonotype. The gene calls are TRBV7-9 and TRBJ1-1, with 8 bases that match TRBD1. V shed 5 bases, J shed 2 bases, and the junction held 7 bases outside the gene matches. Germline V CDR1 and CDR2: SEHNR, FQNEAQ (reference sequence). The CDR3 sequence is 15 residues long. The CDR3 protein is CASSNLGQGNTEAFF. The CDR3 nucleotides are TGTGCCAGCAGCAACCTCGGACAGGGCAACACTGAAGCTTTCTTT.

This clonotype was seen a handful of times. The V and J genes are TRBV27 and TRBJ2-7; D possibly uses TRBD1 or TRBD2 (6 bases each). Trimming pared 2 bases from V and 4 bases from J, leaving 18 bases between. The CDR3 has 16 amino acids. Germline values: CDR1 MNHEY, CDR2 SMNVEV (reference sequence). CDR3 loop: CASSLRSAGAGYEQYF. CDR3 DNA sequence: TGTGCCAGCAGTTTACGGTCGGCAGGGGCGGGGTACGAGCAGTACTTC.

The chain uses TRBV6-1 and TRBJ1-4, with TRBD1 matching 8 bases. The CDR3 extends over 14 amino acids. The V and J ends lost 3 bases and 8 bases, in that order; junction bases with no gene match: 5. CDR1 and CDR2 (germline): MNHNS, SASEGT. This CDR3 is CASSDYRGREKLFF. DNA for the CDR3: TGTGCCAGCAGTGATTACAGGGGGAGGGAAAAACTGTTTTTT.

The chain has TRBV15 and TRBJ2-1, with D perhaps TRBD1 (5 bases). CDR1 is LNHNV, CDR2 YYDKDF, per germline (reference sequence). The CDR3 contains 15 residues. Deletions cut 1 base from V and 4 bases from J, with 11 bases between. DNA for the CDR3: TGTGCCACCAGCAGAGCAGGGTCCCCTTACAATGAGCAGTTCTTC. It encodes CATSRAGSPYNEQFF.

J is TRBJ2-5 and V is TRBV7-6; weak D call: TRBD1 (5 bases). Germline V CDR1 and CDR2: SGHVS, FNYEAQ. Trimming stripped 1 base from V and 9 bases from J, with 18 bases between. The CDR3 consists of 15 residues. The DNA of the CDR3 is TGTGCCAGCAGCTTAGGGTCAGCGACAGTAAGGGCCCAGTACTTC. Translating it yields CASSLGSATVRAQYF.

The table lists this clonotype with a count of one. The CDR3 sequence: CASSQGPTGYGYTF. The CDR3 nucleotides are TGTGCCAGCAGCCAAGGCCCGACAGGCTATGGCTACACCTTC. V gene TRBV3-1 combines with J gene TRBJ1-2; a possible D gene is TRBD1 (6 bases). The CDR3 covers 14 residues. The germline CDR1 and CDR2 sequences are LGHDT and YNNKEL (reference sequence). V lost 1 base and J lost 4, with 10 bases in between.

CDR3 protein: CASSLPGKGMNTEAFF. The CDR3, as DNA: TGTGCCAGCAGCTTACCGGGGAAGGGGATGAACACTGAAGCTTTCTTT. The V gene is TRBV7-9, the J gene TRBJ1-1; possibly TRBD1 for D (5 bases). The germline V gene has CDR1 SEHNR and CDR2 FQNEAQ (reference sequence). V lost 2 bases and J 0 bases, leaving 13 bases between the germline ends. The CDR3 is 16 residues long.

The V gene is TRBV7-9, the J gene TRBJ2-2, with TRBD1 as a possible D gene (5 bases). Germline V gene data show CDR1 as SEHNR and CDR2 as FQNEAQ (reference sequence). The CDR3 extends over 18 amino acids. The V gene lost 4 bases and the J gene lost 5 bases, with 23 bases spanning the gap. The CDR3 reads CASSSSIVQGLGTGELFF. The CDR3 DNA reads TGTGCCAGCAGCTCATCCATCGTTCAGGGCTTAGGAACCGGGGAGCTGTTTTTT.

The gene calls are TRBV7-6 and TRBJ2-6, with unresolved D. V was clipped by 0 bases and J by 0 bases, with 9 bases between them. In germline, CDR1 is SGHVS, CDR2 FNYEAQ. CDR3 length equals 17 residues. Here the CDR3 DNA reads TGTGCCAGCAGCTTAGCGATGGGCCTCTCTGGGGCCAACGTCCTGACTTTC. Translation: CASSLAMGLSGANVLTF. The entire variable domain, with the rest obtained from reference TRBV7-6 and TRBJ2-6, is as follows: GAGVSQSPRYKVTKRGQDVALRCDPISGHVSLYWYRQALGQGPEFLTYFNYEAQQDKSGLPNDRFSAERPEGSISTLTIQRTEQRDSAMYRCASSLAMGLSGANVLTFGAGSRLTVL.

This clonotype was detected a few times. V is TRBV7-6 and J is TRBJ2-1, with TRBD1 identical over 11 bases. The length of the CDR3 is 16 residues. Germline V gene sequence: CDR1 SGHVS, CDR2 FNYEAQ. The trim removed 2 bases at V and 9 bases at J, leaving 9 bases unmatched. CDR3 region: CASSLSPGTGGIEQFF. The DNA of the CDR3 is TGTGCCAGCAGCTTAAGTCCCGGGACAGGGGGAATTGAGCAGTTCTTC.

This clonotype was recorded many times. This rearrangement joins TRBV7-9 to TRBJ1-4; D not resolved. CDR3 length: 16 amino acids. Germline assignment: CDR1 SEHNR and CDR2 FQNEAQ (reference sequence). Trimming cost V 4 bases and J 0 bases, with 12 bases left between them. CDR3 loop: CASSSSTVATNEKLFF. CDR3 in DNA: TGTGCCAGCAGCTCGAGTACAGTTGCAACTAATGAAAAACTGTTTTTT.

A few counts support this clonotype. The chain has TRBV7-8 and TRBJ2-7; D uncertain. Germline V lookup: CDR1 SGHVS, CDR2 FQNEAQ. CDR3 size: 13 residues. V was clipped by 5 bases and J by 3 bases, with 11 bases between them. The CDR3 DNA reads as TGTGCCAGCAGCCCCGAACTACTCTACGAGCAGTACGTC. This sequence encodes CASSPELLYEQYV.

Here the CDR3 reads CATSRFTGDDEQFF. CDR3 coding DNA: TGTGCCACCAGCAGATTTACAGGGGATGATGAGCAGTTCTTC. The rearrangement links TRBV15 to TRBJ2-1, with 7 bases lining up with TRBD1. CDR1 and CDR2 (germline): LNHNV, YYDKDF (reference sequence). This CDR3 has 14 amino acids. J was trimmed by 8 bases and V by 2 bases; bases with no gene match: 6.

The genes are TRBV19 and TRBJ1-1; 7 bases are shared with TRBD1. The CDR3 loop spans 11 amino acids. Looked up from germline, CDR1 is LNHDA and CDR2 is SQIVND (reference sequence). V lost 9 bases, J lost 3 bases, and 1 base stayed unmatched. The DNA for the CDR3 is TGTGCCAGAGACAGGGACACTGAAGCTTTCTTT. This gives the protein CARDRDTEAFF.

V is TRBV20-1 and J is TRBJ2-3; 9 nucleotides match TRBD2. There are 18 residues in the CDR3. Looked up from germline, CDR1 is DFQATT and CDR2 is SNEGSKA (reference sequence). The junction had 15 bases not matched to a gene; V was cut back by 0 bases and J by 5 bases. CDR3 loop: CSARELRPQRGAEDTQYF. For the CDR3, the DNA is TGCAGTGCTAGAGAGCTACGACCCCAGCGGGGGGCGGAAGATACGCAGTATTTT.